This T cell receptor beta chain is from a study of cytomegalovirus exposure and HLA in healthy donors. Germline V gene lookup returns CDR1 SGHTA and CDR2 FQGNSA. Deletions cut 1 base from V and 7 bases from J, with 18 bases between. CDR3 length: 16 residues. PCR was performed using 60 Vbeta and 13 Jbeta primers. Clones were read by immunoSEQ multiplex PCR, and TCRdb kept only the in-frame ones, dropping some. This sample has approximately 220,000 clones, with nearly 80% found just once. The material sequenced was PBMCs. The sequence was obtained from a male donor in good health and CMV-seronegative. The rearrangement uses TRBV7-2 and TRBJ2-3, with D unresolved. CDR3 protein: CASSLGVQGLRNTQYF. The CDR3 nucleotides read TGTGCCAGCAGCTTAGGCGTCCAAGGTCTCAGGAATACGCAGTATTTT.